This T cell receptor (beta chain) was obtained from a study of T cells in Graves' hyperthyroidism and ophthalmopathy. This clonotype turned up a few times. Its antigen is not identified. Study outcomes and limitations: Most thyroid clonotypes expanded above 0.001 appeared in blood too.

Trimming cost V 3 bases and J 5 bases; bases outside gene matches: 6. CDR1 is SGHTA and CDR2 is FQGNSA in the germline V gene. CDR3 size: 15 residues. TCR beta CDR3 region amplification was performed from RNA transcripts. Using the HTBI primer set, a first-round RT-PCR was run on the TCR CDR3. From the multiplex PCR reads, TCRdb called clonotypes with MiXCR, one entry per CDR3 protein. The sample consists of hundreds of thousands of distinct CDR3 sequences, under 20% of them appearing once. Blood was drawn at first hyperthyroidism diagnosis, before any ophthalmopathy symptoms. What was sequenced was blood. The clonotype comes from a woman in her 50s with Graves' hyperthyroidism that later progressed to Graves' ophthalmopathy. The rearrangement joins TRBV7-2 to TRBJ2-2; TRBD2 matches 7 bases. The CDR3 region is CASSFTGTKTGELFF. The CDR3 DNA is TGTGCCAGCAGCTTCACCGGGACTAAGACCGGGGAGCTGTTTTTT. Full variable domain (missing parts from reference TRBV7-2 and TRBJ2-2): GAGVSQSPSNKVTEKGKDVELRCDPISGHTALYWYRQSLGQGLEFLIYFQGNSAPDKSGLPSDRFSAERTGGSVSTLTIQRTQQEDSAVYLCASSFTGTKTGELFFGEGSRLTVL.